The rows below give T cell receptor beta chains drawn from one sample of a study of Ad26.COV2.S vaccination and SARS-CoV-2 variants. TCRdb's table, derived via immunoSEQ multiplex PCR, lists solely in-frame clones and lacks some. This sample has 350,000 to 500,000 clones, with 90% found just once. Material: peripheral blood, obtained in a trial of Ad26.COV2.S vaccine versus placebo. All receptors come from a person between 18 and 59 years old who received the Ad26.COV2.S COVID-19 vaccine or a placebo. The CDR3 runs from the conserved cysteine through the conserved F or W. Each record gives: D gene, V gene, clone size, J gene, CDR3 protein, CDR3 DNA. D genes are given only for firm matches. Size values are once, few and many counts, or a class for expanded clones, and some rows have none.

d_call: TRBD1; v_call: TRBV2; clone_size: .; j_call: TRBJ1-3; cdr3_aa: CASSGQGNRNTIYF; cdr3_nt: TGTGCCAGCAGTGGACAGGGAAATAGAAACACCATATATTTT
d_call: TRBD2; v_call: TRBV5-6; clone_size: .; j_call: TRBJ2-1; cdr3_aa: CASSHATSGSWNEQFF; cdr3_nt: TGTGCCAGCAGTCACGCGACTAGCGGGAGTTGGAATGAGCAGTTCTTC
d_call: .; v_call: TRBV3-1/TRBV3-2; clone_size: .; j_call: TRBJ2-1; cdr3_aa: CASSPTVYNEQFF; cdr3_nt: TGTGCCAGCAGCCCGACTGTGTACAATGAGCAGTTCTTC
d_call: .; v_call: TRBV28; clone_size: once; j_call: TRBJ1-4; cdr3_aa: CASSFSQGNEKLFF; cdr3_nt: TGTGCCAGCAGTTTTTCCCAGGGGAATGAAAAACTGTTTTTT
d_call: .; v_call: TRBV3-1/TRBV3-2; clone_size: few; j_call: TRBJ2-7; cdr3_aa: CASSQFSQTSSYEQYF; cdr3_nt: TGTGCCAGCAGCCAATTTTCACAGACAAGCTCCTACGAGCAGTACTTC
d_call: .; v_call: TRBV11-2; clone_size: .; j_call: TRBJ2-7; cdr3_aa: CASSLDLTHEQYF; cdr3_nt: TGTGCCAGCAGCTTAGACCTGACTCATGAGCAGTACTTC
d_call: TRBD2; v_call: TRBV20-1; clone_size: .; j_call: TRBJ2-3; cdr3_aa: CSASGLAVTDTQYF; cdr3_nt: TGCAGTGCTAGTGGACTAGCAGTCACAGATACGCAGTATTTT
d_call: .; v_call: TRBV27; clone_size: .; j_call: TRBJ2-7; cdr3_aa: CASSLRVGATYEQYF; cdr3_nt: TGTGCCAGCAGTTTAAGGGTGGGGGCCACCTACGAGCAGTACTTC
d_call: TRBD1; v_call: TRBV2; clone_size: few; j_call: TRBJ2-7; cdr3_aa: CASGGQGMGHSEQYF; cdr3_nt: TGTGCCAGCGGCGGACAGGGGATGGGGCATTCCGAGCAGTACTTC
d_call: TRBD2; v_call: TRBV24-1; clone_size: .; j_call: TRBJ2-1; cdr3_aa: CATSDSGLAVYNEQFF; cdr3_nt: TGTGCCACCAGTGACTCGGGACTAGCGGTTTACAATGAGCAGTTCTTC
d_call: .; v_call: TRBV27; clone_size: .; j_call: TRBJ2-7; cdr3_aa: CASSFGGRSYEQYF; cdr3_nt: TGTGCCAGCAGTTTTGGGGGTCGCTCCTACGAGCAGTACTTC
d_call: .; v_call: TRBV11-2; clone_size: .; j_call: TRBJ2-6; cdr3_aa: CASSLESSGTSGANVLTF; cdr3_nt: TGTGCCAGCAGCTTAGAGTCCTCAGGGACGTCTGGGGCCAACGTCCTGACTTTC
d_call: .; v_call: TRBV5-1; clone_size: once; j_call: TRBJ2-1; cdr3_aa: CASHNEQFF; cdr3_nt: TGCGCCAGCCACAATGAGCAGTTCTTC
d_call: .; v_call: TRBV4-1; clone_size: .; j_call: TRBJ2-5; cdr3_aa: CASSQDRVRETQYF; cdr3_nt: TGCGCCAGCAGCCAAGACAGGGTCCGGGAGACCCAGTACTTC
d_call: .; v_call: TRBV30; clone_size: .; j_call: TRBJ2-3; cdr3_aa: CAWSVGQDTQYF; cdr3_nt: TGTGCCTGGAGTGTAGGGCAAGATACGCAGTATTTT
d_call: .; v_call: TRBV5-1; clone_size: .; j_call: TRBJ2-7; cdr3_aa: CASSLQAGESYEQYF; cdr3_nt: TGCGCCAGCAGCTTGCAGGCAGGGGAGTCCTACGAGCAGTACTTC
d_call: .; v_call: TRBV28; clone_size: .; j_call: TRBJ2-5; cdr3_aa: CASSAEDRETQYF; cdr3_nt: TGTGCCAGCAGTGCCGAAGACAGGGAGACCCAGTACTTC
d_call: .; v_call: TRBV5-6; clone_size: .; j_call: TRBJ2-3; cdr3_aa: CASSLGGLDTQYF; cdr3_nt: TGTGCCAGCAGCTTGGGAGGTCTAGATACGCAGTATTTT
d_call: .; v_call: TRBV19; clone_size: .; j_call: TRBJ1-1; cdr3_aa: CASNRQFALNTEAFF; cdr3_nt: TGTGCCAGCAACCGACAGTTCGCTCTAAACACTGAAGCTTTCTTT
d_call: .; v_call: TRBV20-1; clone_size: once; j_call: TRBJ2-7; cdr3_aa: CSARDPDEQYF; cdr3_nt: TGCAGTGCTAGAGACCCAGACGAGCAGTACTTC
d_call: .; v_call: TRBV10-3; clone_size: .; j_call: TRBJ1-3; cdr3_aa: CAISESTSGNTIYF; cdr3_nt: TGTGCCATCAGTGAGTCGACCTCTGGAAACACCATATATTTT
d_call: .; v_call: TRBV28; clone_size: .; j_call: TRBJ2-2; cdr3_aa: CASSLSREGGELFF; cdr3_nt: TGTGCCAGCAGTTTATCCAGGGAAGGGGGGGAGCTGTTTTTT
d_call: .; v_call: TRBV28; clone_size: .; j_call: TRBJ2-7; cdr3_aa: CASTDGPYEQYF; cdr3_nt: TGTGCCAGCACCGATGGGCCCTACGAGCAGTACTTC
d_call: TRBD2; v_call: TRBV6-1; clone_size: .; j_call: TRBJ2-2; cdr3_aa: CASSDPFGAGGYTGELFF; cdr3_nt: TGTGCCAGCAGTGACCCCTTTGGAGCGGGAGGGTACACCGGGGAGCTGTTTTTT
d_call: TRBD1; v_call: TRBV25-1; clone_size: .; j_call: TRBJ2-2; cdr3_aa: CASSAAGGASTGELFF; cdr3_nt: TGTGCCAGCAGTGCCGCAGGGGGCGCGAGCACCGGGGAGCTGTTTTTT
d_call: TRBD2; v_call: TRBV15; clone_size: .; j_call: TRBJ2-2; cdr3_aa: CATSRVAGVGTGELFF; cdr3_nt: TGTGCCACCAGCAGAGTCGCGGGGGTGGGCACCGGGGAGCTGTTTTTT
d_call: .; v_call: TRBV5-1; clone_size: .; j_call: TRBJ2-1; cdr3_aa: CASSPDRSAGTIEQFF; cdr3_nt: TGCGCCAGCAGCCCTGACCGCTCGGCGGGAACCATTGAGCAGTTCTTC
d_call: TRBD2; v_call: TRBV10-3; clone_size: .; j_call: TRBJ2-1; cdr3_aa: CAISESRTALAAEQFF; cdr3_nt: TGTGCCATCAGTGAGTCTAGGACAGCACTAGCGGCTGAGCAGTTCTTC
d_call: TRBD1; v_call: TRBV6-1; clone_size: .; j_call: TRBJ2-5; cdr3_aa: CASSEAPRQGGTQYF; cdr3_nt: TGTGCCAGCAGTGAAGCGCCGAGACAGGGGGGAACCCAGTACTTC
d_call: TRBD1; v_call: TRBV28; clone_size: .; j_call: TRBJ2-7; cdr3_aa: CASSFGAPNDGTGGMLGYEQYF; cdr3_nt: TGTGCCAGCAGTTTTGGAGCCCCGAATGACGGGACAGGGGGGATGCTCGGCTACGAGCAGTACTTC
d_call: TRBD1; v_call: TRBV7-6; clone_size: .; j_call: TRBJ2-7; cdr3_aa: CASSLVDRGSYEQYF; cdr3_nt: TGTGCCAGCAGCTTAGTAGACAGGGGATCCTACGAGCAGTACTTC
d_call: TRBD1; v_call: TRBV7-2; clone_size: .; j_call: TRBJ2-3; cdr3_aa: CASSLGGTGKATDTQYF; cdr3_nt: TGTGCCAGCAGCTTAGGCGGGACAGGGAAGGCGACAGATACGCAGTATTTT
d_call: .; v_call: TRBV27; clone_size: .; j_call: TRBJ1-1; cdr3_aa: CASSLGVSTEAFF; cdr3_nt: TGTGCCAGCAGTTTGGGAGTATCCACTGAAGCTTTCTTT
d_call: TRBD1; v_call: TRBV2; clone_size: once; j_call: TRBJ2-2; cdr3_aa: CASARDRADTGELFF; cdr3_nt: TGTGCCAGCGCCCGGGACAGGGCGGACACCGGGGAGCTGTTTTTT
d_call: .; v_call: TRBV29-1; clone_size: .; j_call: TRBJ2-1; cdr3_aa: CSVETGVGNEQFF; cdr3_nt: TGCAGCGTTGAAACGGGAGTGGGAAATGAGCAGTTCTTC
d_call: TRBD2; v_call: TRBV4-2; clone_size: .; j_call: TRBJ2-5; cdr3_aa: CASSQVAGAETQYF; cdr3_nt: TGTGCCAGCAGCCAAGTAGCGGGAGCAGAGACCCAGTACTTC
d_call: TRBD1; v_call: TRBV3-1/TRBV3-2; clone_size: .; j_call: TRBJ2-2; cdr3_aa: CASSHRTGNTGELFF; cdr3_nt: TGTGCCAGCAGCCATCGGACAGGGAACACCGGGGAGCTGTTTTTT
d_call: TRBD1; v_call: TRBV6-5; clone_size: .; j_call: TRBJ2-7; cdr3_aa: CASSKTGGAAYEQYF; cdr3_nt: TGTGCCAGCAGTAAGACAGGGGGCGCCGCCTACGAGCAGTACTTC
d_call: TRBD1; v_call: TRBV5-1; clone_size: .; j_call: TRBJ2-7; cdr3_aa: CASSWTGSYEQYF; cdr3_nt: TGCGCCAGCAGCTGGACAGGGAGCTACGAGCAGTACTTC
d_call: .; v_call: TRBV28; clone_size: .; j_call: TRBJ1-6; cdr3_aa: CASSPYGASLISLHF; cdr3_nt: TGTGCCAGCAGTCCCTATGGGGCGAGTCTCATATCCCTCCACTTT
d_call: .; v_call: TRBV9; clone_size: .; j_call: TRBJ1-2; cdr3_aa: CASAGYGYTF; cdr3_nt: TGTGCCAGCGCGGGTTATGGCTACACCTTC
d_call: TRBD2; v_call: TRBV5-1; clone_size: .; j_call: TRBJ2-3; cdr3_aa: CASSAGIAGSTDTQYF; cdr3_nt: TGCGCCAGCTCCGCCGGAATAGCGGGGAGCACAGATACGCAGTATTTT
d_call: .; v_call: TRBV7-2; clone_size: .; j_call: TRBJ1-4; cdr3_aa: CASSAQSSTNEKLFF; cdr3_nt: TGTGCCAGCAGCGCCCAAAGTTCGACTAATGAAAAACTGTTTTTT
d_call: TRBD1; v_call: TRBV5-4; clone_size: once; j_call: TRBJ1-2; cdr3_aa: CASSLPLDRGIYGYTF; cdr3_nt: TGTGCCAGCAGCTTGCCCTTAGACAGGGGGATCTATGGCTACACCTTC
d_call: TRBD2; v_call: TRBV28; clone_size: .; j_call: TRBJ2-5; cdr3_aa: CASSLSLAGIETQYF; cdr3_nt: TGTGCCAGCAGTTTAAGCCTAGCGGGTATTGAGACCCAGTACTTC
d_call: TRBD2; v_call: TRBV18; clone_size: once; j_call: TRBJ2-3; cdr3_aa: CASSVTSGSSDTQYF; cdr3_nt: TGTGCCAGCTCAGTGACTAGCGGGAGTTCAGATACGCAGTATTTT
d_call: .; v_call: TRBV2; clone_size: .; j_call: TRBJ2-7; cdr3_aa: CASRRTGNSYEQYF; cdr3_nt: TGTGCCAGCAGAAGAACAGGGAACTCCTACGAGCAGTACTTC
d_call: .; v_call: TRBV7-9; clone_size: few; j_call: TRBJ1-3; cdr3_aa: CASTKLGTSGNTIYF; cdr3_nt: TGTGCCAGCACCAAACTCGGGACATCTGGAAACACCATATATTTT
d_call: TRBD1; v_call: TRBV7-9; clone_size: .; j_call: TRBJ2-7; cdr3_aa: CASSSWGTGIPYEQYF; cdr3_nt: TGTGCCAGCAGCTCGTGGGGGACAGGTATTCCCTACGAGCAGTACTTC
d_call: .; v_call: TRBV5-1; clone_size: .; j_call: TRBJ1-1; cdr3_aa: CASSPGTRLHTEAFF; cdr3_nt: TGCGCCAGCAGCCCGGGGACACGGCTACACACTGAAGCTTTCTTT
d_call: .; v_call: TRBV11-3; clone_size: .; j_call: TRBJ2-7; cdr3_aa: CASSFGYSYEQYF; cdr3_nt: TGTGCCAGCAGCTTCGGATACTCCTACGAGCAGTACTTC
d_call: .; v_call: TRBV5-1; clone_size: .; j_call: TRBJ1-2; cdr3_aa: CASRRTDNNYGYTF; cdr3_nt: TGCGCCAGCAGAAGGACGGACAATAACTATGGCTACACCTTC